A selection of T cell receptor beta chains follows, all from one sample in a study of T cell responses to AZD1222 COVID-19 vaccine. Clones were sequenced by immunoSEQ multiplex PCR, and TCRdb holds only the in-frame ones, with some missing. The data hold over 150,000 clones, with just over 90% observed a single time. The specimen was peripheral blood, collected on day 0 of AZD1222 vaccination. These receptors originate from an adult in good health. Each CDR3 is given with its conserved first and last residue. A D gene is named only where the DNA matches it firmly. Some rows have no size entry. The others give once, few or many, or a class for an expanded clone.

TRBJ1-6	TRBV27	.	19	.	CASSLYGSRRDKYNSPLHF	TGTGCCAGCAGTTTATACGGATCAAGACGGGACAAATATAATTCACCCCTCCACTTT
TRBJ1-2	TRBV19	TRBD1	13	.	CASSIDRAYGYTF	TGTGCCAGTAGTATCGACAGGGCCTATGGCTACACCTTC
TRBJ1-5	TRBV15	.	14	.	CATSRVGSNQPQHF	TGTGCCACCAGCAGAGTTGGGTCCAATCAGCCCCAGCATTTT
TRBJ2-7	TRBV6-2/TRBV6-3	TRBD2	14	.	CASSYGGGSYEQYF	TGTGCCAGCAGTTACGGCGGGGGAAGCTACGAGCAGTACTTC
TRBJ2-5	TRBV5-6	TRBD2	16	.	CASSLRTSGGGETQYF	TGTGCCAGCAGCTTGCGCACTAGCGGGGGCGGAGAGACCCAGTACTTC
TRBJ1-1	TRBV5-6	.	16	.	CASSPGWGRMNTEAFF	TGTGCCAGCAGCCCCGGGTGGGGGCGCATGAACACTGAAGCTTTCTTT
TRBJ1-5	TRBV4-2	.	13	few	CASSQPGNQPQHF	TGTGCCAGCAGCCAACCGGGGAATCAGCCCCAGCATTTT
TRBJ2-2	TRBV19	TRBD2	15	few	CASSMGGLVSGELFF	TGTGCCAGTAGTATGGGAGGGCTAGTATCCGGGGAGCTGTTTTTT
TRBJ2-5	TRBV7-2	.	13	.	CASSFPPGETQYF	TGTGCCAGCAGCTTCCCGCCCGGAGAGACCCAGTACTTC
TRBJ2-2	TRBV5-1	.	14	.	CASSPVPPGGELFF	TGCGCCAGCAGCCCTGTGCCCCCCGGCGGGGAGCTGTTTTTT
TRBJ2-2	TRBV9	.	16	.	CASSPSGERNTGELFF	TGTGCCAGCAGCCCAAGTGGGGAGAGGAACACCGGGGAGCTGTTTTTT
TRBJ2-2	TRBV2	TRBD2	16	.	CASSELAGVSTGELFF	TGTGCCAGCAGTGAACTAGCGGGGGTCAGCACCGGGGAGCTGTTTTTT
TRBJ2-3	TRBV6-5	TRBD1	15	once	CASSYRGQLTDTQYF	TGTGCCAGCAGTTACCGGGGACAGTTAACAGATACGCAGTATTTT
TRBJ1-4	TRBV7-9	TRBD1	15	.	CASSWGDRGNEKLFF	TGTGCCAGCAGCTGGGGGGACAGGGGGAATGAAAAACTGTTTTTT
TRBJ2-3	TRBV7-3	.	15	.	CASSPRGGNWDTQYF	TGTGCCAGCAGCCCCCGGGGCGGTAATTGGGATACGCAGTATTTT
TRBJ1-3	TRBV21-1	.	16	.	CASSTRTGRFGNTIYF	TGTGCCAGCAGCACCCGGACAGGGAGGTTTGGAAACACCATATATTTT
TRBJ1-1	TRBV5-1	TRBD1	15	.	CASSAREGAGTEAFF	TGCGCCAGCAGCGCCCGGGAGGGGGCAGGCACTGAAGCTTTCTTT
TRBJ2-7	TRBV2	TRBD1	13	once	CASSGDRGGEQYF	TGTGCCAGCAGTGGGGACAGGGGCGGCGAGCAGTACTTC
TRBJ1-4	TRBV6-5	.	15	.	CASRQTPATNEKLFF	TGTGCCAGCAGACAGACACCAGCAACTAATGAAAAACTGTTTTTT
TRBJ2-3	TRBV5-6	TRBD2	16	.	CASSAIAGGYTDTQYF	TGTGCCAGCAGCGCCATAGCGGGGGGATACACAGATACGCAGTATTTT
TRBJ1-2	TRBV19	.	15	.	CASEPGGGLHYGYTF	TGTGCCAGCGAACCCGGGGGGGGACTCCACTATGGCTACACCTTC
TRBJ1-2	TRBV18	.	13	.	CASSPELVYGYTF	TGTGCCAGCTCGCCAGAGTTGGTCTATGGCTACACCTTC
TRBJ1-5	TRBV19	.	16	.	CASSIAGLYSNQPQHF	TGTGCCAGTAGTATTGCGGGGCTCTATAGCAATCAGCCCCAGCATTTT